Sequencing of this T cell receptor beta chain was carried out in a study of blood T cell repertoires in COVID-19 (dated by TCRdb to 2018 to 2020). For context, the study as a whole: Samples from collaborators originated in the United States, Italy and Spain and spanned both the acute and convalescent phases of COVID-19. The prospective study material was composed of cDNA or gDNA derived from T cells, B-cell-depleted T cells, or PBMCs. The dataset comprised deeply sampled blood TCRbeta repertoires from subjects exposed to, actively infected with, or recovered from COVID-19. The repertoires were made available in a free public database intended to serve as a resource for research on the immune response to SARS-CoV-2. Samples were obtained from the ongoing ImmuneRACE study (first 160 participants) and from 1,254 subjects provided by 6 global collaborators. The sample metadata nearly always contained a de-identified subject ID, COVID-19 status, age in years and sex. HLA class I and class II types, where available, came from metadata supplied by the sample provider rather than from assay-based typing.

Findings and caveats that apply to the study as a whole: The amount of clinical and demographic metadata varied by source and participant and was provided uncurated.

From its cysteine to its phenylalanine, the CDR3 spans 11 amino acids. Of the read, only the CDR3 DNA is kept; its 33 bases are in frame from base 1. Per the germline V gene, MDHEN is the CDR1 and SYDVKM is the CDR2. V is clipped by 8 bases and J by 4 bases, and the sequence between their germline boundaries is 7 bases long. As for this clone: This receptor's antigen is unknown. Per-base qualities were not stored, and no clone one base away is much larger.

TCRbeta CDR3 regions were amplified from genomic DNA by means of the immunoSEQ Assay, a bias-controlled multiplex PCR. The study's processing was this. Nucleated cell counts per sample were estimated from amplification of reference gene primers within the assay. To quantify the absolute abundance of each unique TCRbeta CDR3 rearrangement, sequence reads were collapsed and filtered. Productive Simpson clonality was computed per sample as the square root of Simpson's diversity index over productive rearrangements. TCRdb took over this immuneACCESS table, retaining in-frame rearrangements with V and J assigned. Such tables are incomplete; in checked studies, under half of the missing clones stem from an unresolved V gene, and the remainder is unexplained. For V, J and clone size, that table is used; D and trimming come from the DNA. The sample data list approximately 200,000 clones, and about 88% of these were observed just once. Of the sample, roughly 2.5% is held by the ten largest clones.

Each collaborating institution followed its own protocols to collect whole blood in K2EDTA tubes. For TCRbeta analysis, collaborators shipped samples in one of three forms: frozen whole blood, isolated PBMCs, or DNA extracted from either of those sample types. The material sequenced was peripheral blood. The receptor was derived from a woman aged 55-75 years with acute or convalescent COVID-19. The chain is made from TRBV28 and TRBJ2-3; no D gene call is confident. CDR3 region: CASYLADTQYF. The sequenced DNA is TGTGCCAGCTATCTTGCAGATACGCAGTATTTT.